Sequencing of this TCR beta chain was carried out in a study of T cells in Graves' hyperthyroidism and ophthalmopathy. With respect to this clonotype: A clone one base away is much larger, so this may be a read error.

RNA transcripts served as the template for amplifying TCR beta CDR3 regions. First-round RT-PCR targeting the TCR CDR3 was performed with the HTBI primer set. MiXCR, run by TCRdb on the multiplex PCR reads, gives a single entry per CDR3 protein. The table shows roughly 700,000 distinct CDR3 sequences, with approximately 15% occurring only once. CDR1 is SGHRS, CDR2 YFSETQ, per germline. The CDR3 length is 14 residues. The specimen was blood. The receptor comes from a man in his fifties or sixties with Graves' hyperthyroidism. The J gene is TRBJ1-1, the V gene TRBV5-1, with D perhaps matching TRBD1 (6 bases). CDR3 amino acids: CASSKGTSNTESFF. The CDR3 region has the DNA TGCGCCAGCAGCAAGGGGACATCGAACACTGAATCTTTCTTT.